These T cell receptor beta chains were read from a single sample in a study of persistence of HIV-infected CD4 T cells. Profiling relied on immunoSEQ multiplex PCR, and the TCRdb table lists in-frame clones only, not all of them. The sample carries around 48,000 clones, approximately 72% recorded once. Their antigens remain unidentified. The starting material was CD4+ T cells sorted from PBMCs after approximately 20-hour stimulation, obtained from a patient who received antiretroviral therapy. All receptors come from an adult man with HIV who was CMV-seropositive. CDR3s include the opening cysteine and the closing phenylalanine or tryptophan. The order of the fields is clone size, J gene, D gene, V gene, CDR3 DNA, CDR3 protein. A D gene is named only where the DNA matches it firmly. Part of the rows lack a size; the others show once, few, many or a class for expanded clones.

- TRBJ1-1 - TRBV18 TGTGCCAGCTCACCGTCCAAAACGGCTAACACTGAAGCTTTCTTT CASSPSKTANTEAFF
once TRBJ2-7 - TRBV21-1 TGTGCCAGCAGCAAAAAAACCCGACAGGGGCTAAGGTACGAGCAGTACTTC CASSKKTRQGLRYEQYF
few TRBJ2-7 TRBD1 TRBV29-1 TGCAGCGGTACAGGGGTGGGCTACGAGCAGTACTTC CSGTGVGYEQYF
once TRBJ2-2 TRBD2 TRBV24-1 TGTGCCACCAGCCCCGGGACTAGCGGCACCGGGGAGCTGTTTTTT CATSPGTSGTGELFF
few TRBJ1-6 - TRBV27 TGTGCCAGCAGTGTTACGCCGACGAGCTCCTATAATTCACCCCTCCACTTT CASSVTPTSSYNSPLHF
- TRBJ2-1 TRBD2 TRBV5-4 TGTGCCAGCAGCTTTCGAACGGGAGGGTCCTACAATGAGCAGTTCTTC CASSFRTGGSYNEQFF
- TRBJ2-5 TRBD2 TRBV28 TGTGCCAGCAGTTTTGACCTGGCAGGGAGGGAGGAGACCCAGTACTTC CASSFDLAGREETQYF
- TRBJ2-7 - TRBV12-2 TGTGCAAGTCGCCCTAAGACTAGCGGCAGGAGCTCCTACGAGCAGTACTTC CASRPKTSGRSSYEQYF
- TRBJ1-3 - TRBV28 TGTGCCAGCACCGAGGGCATCTCTGGAAACACCATATATTTT CASTEGISGNTIYF
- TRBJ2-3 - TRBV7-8 TGTGCCACCAGCCCGGCAGATACGCAGTATTTT CATSPADTQYF
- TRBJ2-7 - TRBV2 TGTGCCAGCAGTGAAGAAGGGCTCGTCGAGCAGTACTTC CASSEEGLVEQYF
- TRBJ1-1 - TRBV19 TGTGCCACTACTGGACTCTCGAGGAACACTGAAGCTTTCTTT CATTGLSRNTEAFF
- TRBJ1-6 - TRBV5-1 TGCGCCAGCAGCAACCGGGGAGGAGGGGAAGGATCCTATAATTCACCCCTCCACTTT CASSNRGGGEGSYNSPLHF
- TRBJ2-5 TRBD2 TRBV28 TGTGCCAGCAGTTCATCAGCGGGGGGCTTCCAAGAGACCCAGTACTTC CASSSSAGGFQETQYF
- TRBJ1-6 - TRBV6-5 TGTGCCAGCAACACTAGGGATTCACCCCTCCACTTT CASNTRDSPLHF
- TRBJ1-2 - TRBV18 TGTGCCAGCTCGCCCCAGGGGCCCGCGTATGGCTACACCTTC CASSPQGPAYGYTF
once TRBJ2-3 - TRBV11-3 TGTGCCAGCAGCTTAGGACAGGACTTTAGCACAGATACGCAGTATTTT CASSLGQDFSTDTQYF
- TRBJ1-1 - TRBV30 TGTGCCTGGAGTACTGACCGGAACACTGAAGCTTTCTTT CAWSTDRNTEAFF
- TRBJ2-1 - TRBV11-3 TGTGCCAGCAGCTTAGAATACAGGGTCTACAATGAGCAGTTCTTC CASSLEYRVYNEQFF
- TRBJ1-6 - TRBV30 TGTGCCTGGAGCGACAGCTTTTCTTCACCCCTCCACTTT CAWSDSFSSPLHF
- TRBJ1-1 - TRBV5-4 TGTGCCAGCAGCTCACGACTGTTCTTAGGCAACACTGAAGCTTTCTTT CASSSRLFLGNTEAFF
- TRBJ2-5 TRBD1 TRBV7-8 TGTGCCAGCAGCGCGCGGACAGGGGGCGCGGGGACCCAGTACTTC CASSARTGGAGTQYF
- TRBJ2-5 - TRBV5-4 TGTGCCAGCAGCCCGCGCGGGGTGGTAGAGACCCAGTACTTC CASSPRGVVETQYF
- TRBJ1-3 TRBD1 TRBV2 TGTGCCAGCAGGCGGACAGGGGATCGGAACACCATATATTTT CASRRTGDRNTIYF
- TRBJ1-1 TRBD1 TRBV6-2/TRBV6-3 TGTGCCAGCAGTTATCGTCCGGGACAGGGTATTTTGAACACTGAAGCTTTCTTT CASSYRPGQGILNTEAFF
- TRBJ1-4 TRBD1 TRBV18 TGTGCCAGCTCACCCGGACAGGGGGCGAATGAAAAACTGTTTTTT CASSPGQGANEKLFF
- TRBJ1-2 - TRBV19 TGTGCCAGTAGTATCGCGGCTAACTATGGCTACACCTTC CASSIAANYGYTF
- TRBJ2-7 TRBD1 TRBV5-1 TGCGCCAGCAGCCGACAGGGAAACTCCTACGAGCAGTACTTC CASSRQGNSYEQYF
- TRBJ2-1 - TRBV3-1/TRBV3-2 TGTGCCAGCAGCCAAGATCAAAACTCCTACAATGAGCAGTTCTTC CASSQDQNSYNEQFF
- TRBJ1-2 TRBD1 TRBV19 TGTGCCAGTTCATGGGACAGAGCGCGTGGCTACACCTTC CASSWDRARGYTF
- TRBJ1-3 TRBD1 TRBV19 TGTGCCAGTAGAGACAGGGGCCCGTCTGGAAACACCATATATTTT CASRDRGPSGNTIYF
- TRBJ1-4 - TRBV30 TGTGCCTGGAGGGCCTCTCAAGGGGAAAAACTGTTTTTT CAWRASQGEKLFF
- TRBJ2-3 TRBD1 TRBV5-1 TGCGCCAGCGGGGGTAGGGGGCTACGAGATACGCAGTATTTT CASGGRGLRDTQYF
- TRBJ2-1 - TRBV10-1 TGCGCCAGCAGTGAGTCACCCCAGAGCGGGCCCGGGTTCTTC CASSESPQSGPGFF
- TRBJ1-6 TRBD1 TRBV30 TGTGCCTGGCGGGGACAGTTAAATTCACCCCTCCACTTT CAWRGQLNSPLHF
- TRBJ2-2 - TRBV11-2 TGTGCCAGCAGCTTAGGACGCACCGGGGAGCTGTTTTTT CASSLGRTGELFF
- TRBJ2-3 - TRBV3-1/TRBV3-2 TGTGCCAGCAGCCAAGACACCGCCACAGATACGCAGTATTTT CASSQDTATDTQYF
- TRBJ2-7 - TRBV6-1 TGTGCCAGCAGTGAACTAGCGATCACCTACGAGCAGTACTTC CASSELAITYEQYF
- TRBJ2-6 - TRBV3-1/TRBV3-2 TGTGCCAGCAGCCTCCTATCCGGGACTGGGGCCAACGTCCTGACTTTC CASSLLSGTGANVLTF
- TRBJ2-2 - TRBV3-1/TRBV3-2 TGTGCCAGCAGCCAAGATCCTCCTAGTCGGAACACCGGGGAGCTGTTTTTT CASSQDPPSRNTGELFF
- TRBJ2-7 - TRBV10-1 TGCGCCAGCAGAAGGACGATGAGCTCCTACGAGCAGTACTTC CASRRTMSSYEQYF
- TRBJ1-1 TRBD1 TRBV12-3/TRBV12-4 TGTGCCAGCAGTCGACAGGGTGGTACTGAAGCTTTCTTT CASSRQGGTEAFF
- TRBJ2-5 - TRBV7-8 TGTGCCAGCAGCCGGGGGCTCCAAGAGACCCAGTACTTC CASSRGLQETQYF
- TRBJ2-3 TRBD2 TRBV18 TGTGCCAGCTCACCTTATAGACTAGCGGGGAGCACAGATACGCAGTATTTT CASSPYRLAGSTDTQYF
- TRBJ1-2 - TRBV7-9 TGTGCCAGCAGCTTAGGGACAGCTTATGGCTACACCTTC CASSLGTAYGYTF
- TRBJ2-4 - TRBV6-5 TGTGCCAGCAGCGGACTTGAAGCCAAAAACATTCAGTACTTC CASSGLEAKNIQYF
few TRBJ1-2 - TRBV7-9 TGTGCCAGCAGCTTCCAGGGGCTGGATGGCTACACCTTC CASSFQGLDGYTF
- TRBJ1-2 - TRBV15 TGTGCCACCAGCGAAAAACCATGGGGGGGCAGACCTAACTATGGCTACACCTTC CATSEKPWGGRPNYGYTF
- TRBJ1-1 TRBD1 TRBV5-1 TGCGCCAGCAGCTTGTGGGGGACAGGGAGCACTGAAGCTTTCTTT CASSLWGTGSTEAFF
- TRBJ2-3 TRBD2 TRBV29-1 TGCAGCGTTGTGGCTAGCGGGAGAACAGATACGCAGTATTTT CSVVASGRTDTQYF
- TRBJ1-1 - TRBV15 TGTGCCACCAGCAGAGAGCAGGGCACTGAAGCTTTCTTT CATSREQGTEAFF
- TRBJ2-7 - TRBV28 TGTGCCAGCGACGCTACTCAAATCGGCGAGCAGTACTTC CASDATQIGEQYF